These T cell receptor beta chains were read from a single sample in a study of blood T cell repertoires in COVID-19. Some clones are missing from TCRdb's copy, which holds only in-frame ones; the method was immunoSEQ multiplex PCR. The table records roughly 59,000 clones, 70% to 85% of them present only once. What was sequenced was peripheral blood. Receptors were obtained from a human donor in a cohort sampled during active COVID-19. CDR3s include the opening cysteine and the closing phenylalanine or tryptophan. A D gene is named only where the DNA matches it firmly. Clone size is given for some rows only: seen once, a few or many times, or a class if the clone is expanded.

j_gene	v_gene	len	abundance	d_gene	CDR3nt	CDR3aa
TRBJ2-1	TRBV28	16	once	NA	TGTGCCAGCAGTTTATTTCTCTGGACAGACCCCAATGAGCAGTTCTTC	CASSLFLWTDPNEQFF
TRBJ1-2	TRBV5-6	13	few	NA	TGTGCCAGCAGCTTACGGCGGTCCTATGGCTACACCTTC	CASSLRRSYGYTF
TRBJ2-3	TRBV19	14	NA	TRBD2	TGTGCCAGTGGGGGACTAGCGTCTCGAGATACGCAGTATTTT	CASGGLASRDTQYF
TRBJ2-2	TRBV24-1	13	NA	NA	TGTGCCACCAGTTTAAGGGGTCCCGGGGAGCTGTTTTTT	CATSLRGPGELFF
TRBJ2-7	TRBV6-5	16	medium-sized	TRBD2	TGTGCCAGCAGTTCCGACGGGGGTGGCGGGAGCCACGAGCAGTACTTC	CASSSDGGGGSHEQYF
TRBJ2-7	TRBV5-1	16	NA	NA	TGCGCCAGCAGCTTGGCCCAAGGCAGGGGAGAAGACGAGCAGTACTTC	CASSLAQGRGEDEQYF
TRBJ2-5	TRBV11-2	16	NA	TRBD2	TGTGCCAGCAGCTCCCGGGGGGGCCTGTACCAAGAGACCCAGTACTTC	CASSSRGGLYQETQYF
TRBJ2-7	TRBV2	15	NA	NA	TGTGCCAGCAGTGAAGGTGTGGGGTCAGGGTGGGAGCAGTACTTC	CASSEGVGSGWEQYF
TRBJ2-1	TRBV28	14	NA	NA	TGTGCCAGCAGCCAGTACCTTTCCTACAATGAGCAGTTCTTC	CASSQYLSYNEQFF
TRBJ1-6	TRBV6-5	15	NA	TRBD1	TGTGCCAGCAGAGACAGGGGATCCTATAATTCACCCCTCCACTTT	CASRDRGSYNSPLHF
TRBJ2-2	TRBV6-4	16	few	TRBD1	TGTGCCAGCAGTGCTGCCGGGGACAGTAACACCGGGGAGCTGTTTTTT	CASSAAGDSNTGELFF
TRBJ1-6	TRBV5-5	16	few	NA	TGTGCCAGCAGCCCTCAGGCGGGGACTACTTTCTCACCCCTCCACTTT	CASSPQAGTTFSPLHF
TRBJ1-5	TRBV11-2	11	few	NA	TGTGCCAGCAGCGGGGGCCAGCCCCAGCATTTT	CASSGGQPQHF
TRBJ2-7	TRBV10-3	13	NA	NA	TGTGCCATCAGGTTGGCAGGCGTCGACGAGCAGTACTTC	CAIRLAGVDEQYF
TRBJ1-2	TRBV18	16	NA	NA	TGTGCCAGCTCCGGGTTAATGTCGGAGGGGAACTATGGCTACACCTTC	CASSGLMSEGNYGYTF
TRBJ2-7	TRBV19	11	NA	TRBD2	TGTGCCGGAACTAGCGTCGACGAGCAGTACTTC	CAGTSVDEQYF
TRBJ1-1	TRBV16	13	NA	NA	TGTGCCAGCAGCCAATCTGGGGCCACAAAAGCTTTCTTT	CASSQSGATKAFF
TRBJ2-7	TRBV5-5	16	once	NA	TGTGCCAGCAGGGAGGCCTCCGACAGGAGGTACTACGAGCAGTACTTC	CASREASDRRYYEQYF
TRBJ2-1	TRBV3-1/TRBV3-2	13	NA	TRBD1	TGTGCCAGCACCGGACAGGGTGGCGATGAGCAGTTCTTC	CASTGQGGDEQFF
TRBJ2-2	TRBV4-1	17	NA	TRBD2	TGCGCCAGCAGCCAAGTGGCTAGCGGGAGTCTCTCCGGGGAGCTGTTTTTT	CASSQVASGSLSGELFF
TRBJ2-1	TRBV11-2	16	NA	TRBD1	TGTGCCAGCAGCTTAGATGGACGGACAGGGTTGCATGAGCAGTTCTTC	CASSLDGRTGLHEQFF
TRBJ2-2	TRBV4-3	16	NA	TRBD1	TGCGCCAGCAGCCGAGGGGACAGGGGTTTGGTCGGGGAGCTGTTTTTT	CASSRGDRGLVGELFF
TRBJ2-3	TRBV6-4	16	few	TRBD2	TGTGCCAGCAGTCCCAGCGGGGGGGGGTCAACAGATACGCAGTATTTT	CASSPSGGGSTDTQYF
TRBJ2-7	TRBV3-1/TRBV3-2	18	NA	TRBD2	TGTGCCAGCAGCCAAGCGCTAAGAGCGGGAGGCCCGTCTGGGGAGCAGTACTTC	CASSQALRAGGPSGEQYF
TRBJ2-5	TRBV13	15	once	TRBD1	TGTGCCAGCAGCTTCGGGACAGGGGTTCGGGAGACCCAGTACTTC	CASSFGTGVRETQYF